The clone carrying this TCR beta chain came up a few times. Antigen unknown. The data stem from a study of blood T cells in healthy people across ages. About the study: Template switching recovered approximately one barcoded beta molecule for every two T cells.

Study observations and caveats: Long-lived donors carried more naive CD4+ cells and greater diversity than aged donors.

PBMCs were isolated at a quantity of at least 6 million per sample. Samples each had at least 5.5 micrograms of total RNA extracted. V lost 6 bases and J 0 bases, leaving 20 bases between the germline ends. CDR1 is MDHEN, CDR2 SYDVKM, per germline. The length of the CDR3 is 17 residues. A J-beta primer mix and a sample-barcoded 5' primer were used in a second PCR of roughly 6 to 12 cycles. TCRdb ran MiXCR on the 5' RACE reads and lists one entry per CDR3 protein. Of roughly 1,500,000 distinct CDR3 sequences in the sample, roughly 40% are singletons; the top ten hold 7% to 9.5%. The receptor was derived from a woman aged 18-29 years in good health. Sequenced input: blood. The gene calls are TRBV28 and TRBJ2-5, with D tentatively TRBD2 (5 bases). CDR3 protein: CASSPFGQVAYQETQYF. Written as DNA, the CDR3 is TGTGCCAGCAGCCCATTCGGGCAGGTAGCGTACCAAGAGACCCAGTACTTC.